This TCR beta chain derives from a study of T cell responses to AZD1222 COVID-19 vaccine. Overall study results and limits: Close to half of spike-specific TCRs reportedly recognize unmutated variant regions. Baseline seropositives among AZD1222 recipients totaled only five or six. Elevations in Spike-specific TCR breadth and depth followed administration of two AZD1222 doses.

Combined were second doses at about 4 or about 12 weeks. About this clone: Its antigen is still unknown.

TCRdb's table, derived via immunoSEQ multiplex PCR, lists solely in-frame clones and lacks some. The sample lists around 150,000 clones, 80% to 95% occurring once. There are 16 residues in the CDR3. Losses at the gene ends were 2 bases for V and 2 bases for J; bases not matched to a gene: 7. Germline lookup yields CDR1 GTSNPN and CDR2 SVGIG (reference sequence). This material consisted of peripheral blood, taken 28 days after the second AZD1222 dose. This clonotype originated in an adult who received the AZD1222 COVID-19 vaccine. V gene TRBV30 combines with J gene TRBJ2-3; TRBD1 aligns across 10 bases. CDR3: CAWSSGQGVITDTQYF. The CDR3 DNA follows: TGTGCCTGGAGTTCCGGACAGGGGGTAATCACAGATACGCAGTATTTT.